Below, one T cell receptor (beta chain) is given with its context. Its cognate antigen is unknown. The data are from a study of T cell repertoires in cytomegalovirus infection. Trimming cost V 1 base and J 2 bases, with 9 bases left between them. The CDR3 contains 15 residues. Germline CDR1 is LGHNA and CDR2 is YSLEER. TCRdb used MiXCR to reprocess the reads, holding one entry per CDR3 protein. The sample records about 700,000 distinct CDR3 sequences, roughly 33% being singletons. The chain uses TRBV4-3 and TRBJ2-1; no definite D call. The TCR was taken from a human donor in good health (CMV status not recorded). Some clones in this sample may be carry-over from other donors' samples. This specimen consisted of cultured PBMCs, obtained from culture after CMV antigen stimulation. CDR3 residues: CASSQGAQTYNEQFF. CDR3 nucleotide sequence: TGCGCCAGCAGCCAAGGAGCTCAGACCTACAATGAGCAGTTCTTC.